These T cell receptor beta chains were read from a single sample in a study of regulatory T cells in long-lasting Graves disease. MiXCR, run by TCRdb on the multiplex PCR reads, gives a single entry per CDR3 protein. The table has over 500,000 distinct CDR3 sequences, roughly 16% seen once; the top ten hold more than 15%. The same sample was also studied in work on T cells in Graves' hyperthyroidism and ophthalmopathy.

Sample: peripheral blood mononuclear cells (PBMCs), taken at new diagnosis, from a patient treated with antithyroid drugs. These receptor sequences come from a woman in her thirties with Graves disease. Each CDR3 is given with its conserved first and last residue. The D gene is left open where the match is weak. Size tells how often a clone was seen (once, few, many) or the class of an expanded clone, and some rows leave it out.

len	d_gene	v_gene	j_gene	abundance	CDR3nt	CDR3aa
14	-	TRBV28	TRBJ2-7	many	TGTGCCAGCAGTTTACCGGGGCTTATCTACGAGCAGTACTTC	CASSLPGLIYEQYF
16	TRBD1	TRBV7-2	TRBJ2-7	many	TGTGCCAGCAGCTTACTCACAGGGGCTGGAACCTACGAGCAGTACTTC	CASSLLTGAGTYEQYF
18	TRBD1	TRBV4-2	TRBJ2-7	few	TGTGCCAGCAGCCAAGATAGGGCCCAGGGGGCCCTAACCTACGAGCAGTACTTC	CASSQDRAQGALTYEQYF
17	TRBD2	TRBV7-9	TRBJ2-3	-	TGTGCCAGCAGCTTAAGTCCTAGCGGGGGCCGCACAGATACGCAGTATTTT	CASSLSPSGGRTDTQYF
13	TRBD1	TRBV29-1	TRBJ2-2	few	TGCGCGACCGGGACAGGTATAACCGGGGAGCTGTTTTTT	CATGTGITGELFF
13	-	TRBV7-9	TRBJ1-6	few	TGTGCCAGCAGCTTCGGCGTGGGGTCACCCCTCCACTTT	CASSFGVGSPLHF
14	TRBD1	TRBV3-1	TRBJ1-2	few	TGTGCCAGCAGCCCCAGGGGGACATCTTCTGGCTACACCTTC	CASSPRGTSSGYTF
16	-	TRBV19	TRBJ1-5	-	TGTGCCAGTACCGACCGAACGTCGGGCGGCAATCAGCCCCAGCATTTT	CASTDRTSGGNQPQHF
14	-	TRBV5-5	TRBJ2-1	many	TGTGCCAGCAGTCCCGTCCAGAGATACAATGAGCAGTTCTTC	CASSPVQRYNEQFF
14	-	TRBV5-1	TRBJ2-5	-	TGCGCCAGCAGCTCCGCCCAGGGAGCCGAGACCCAGTACTTC	CASSSAQGAETQYF
14	-	TRBV5-6	TRBJ1-1	many	TGTGCCAGCAGCTTGGGTCTGAGTAACACTGAAGCTTTCTTT	CASSLGLSNTEAFF
14	-	TRBV28	TRBJ1-1	many	TGTGCCAGCTCAACGCAGCCGGAGAACACTGAAGCTTTCTTT	CASSTQPENTEAFF
13	-	TRBV28	TRBJ1-1	many	TGTGCCAGCAGAAACAGGGTAGGCACTGAAGCTTTCTTT	CASRNRVGTEAFF
15	-	TRBV28	TRBJ1-1	many	TGTGCCAGCAGTCGGAGCGGGGCGGGATTCACTGAAGCTTTCTTT	CASSRSGAGFTEAFF
14	-	TRBV12-3/TRBV12-4	TRBJ2-3	few	TGTGCCAGCAGCACAGGACGGGGCACAGATACGCAGTATTTT	CASSTGRGTDTQYF
16	-	TRBV6-1	TRBJ1-3	-	TGTGCCAGCAGCTCACGGGGGGTAGCCTCTGGAAACACCATATATTTT	CASSSRGVASGNTIYF
12	-	TRBV28	TRBJ2-1	many	TGTGCCAGCAGTTTGAGGGGCAATGAGCAGTTCTTC	CASSLRGNEQFF
14	-	TRBV30	TRBJ2-7	-	TGTGCCTGGAGCCGAGAATTGTGGCCCTACGAGCAGTACTTC	CAWSRELWPYEQYF
16	-	TRBV7-9	TRBJ2-4	-	TGTGCCAGCAGCTTCGAGGCGTCGATAGCCAAAAACATTCAGTACTTC	CASSFEASIAKNIQYF
11	-	TRBV7-2	TRBJ2-5	many	TGTGCCAGCAGCTCCTCCATGACCCAGTACTTC	CASSSSMTQYF
16	-	TRBV20-1	TRBJ2-3	few	TGCAGTGCTAGGGGACTCGGACAGTTCGACGCAGATACGCAGTATTTT	CSARGLGQFDADTQYF
18	TRBD1	TRBV7-2	TRBJ1-4	-	TGTGCCAGCAGCCCGTTACCGGGACAGGGGACGAGTGGTGAAAAACTGTTTTTT	CASSPLPGQGTSGEKLFF
13	-	TRBV2	TRBJ2-5	-	TGTGCCAGCGGTGAAGCCGGGAAGGAGACCCAGTACTTC	CASGEAGKETQYF
18	TRBD1	TRBV11-2	TRBJ1-1	many	TGTGCCAGCAGGTTAGGGGGCGAGGGGCTATTAGAGAACACTGAAGCTTTCTTT	CASRLGGEGLLENTEAFF
11	-	TRBV20-1	TRBJ2-5	many	TGCAGTGCTAGGGCGGGCGAGACCCAGTACTTC	CSARAGETQYF
16	TRBD1	TRBV5-1	TRBJ2-7	-	TGCGCCAGCAACGCCCAGACAGGGGGCGCTTCCTACGAGCAGTACTTC	CASNAQTGGASYEQYF
17	TRBD2	TRBV20-1	TRBJ2-1	-	TGCAGTGCTAGATCAGGGACTAGCGGGAGGGCCTACAATGAGCAGTTCTTC	CSARSGTSGRAYNEQFF
12	-	TRBV11-2	TRBJ2-1	many	TGTGCCAGCAGCTCATCGATTGGTGTGCAGTTCTTC	CASSSSIGVQFF
12	-	TRBV30	TRBJ2-7	-	TGTGCCTGGACCGGGAACCACTACGAGCAGTACTTC	CAWTGNHYEQYF
11	-	TRBV29-1	TRBJ2-5	-	TGCAGCGTTGCTAAACAAGAGACCCAGTACTTC	CSVAKQETQYF
12	-	TRBV28	TRBJ2-7	many	TGTGCCAGCAGTTTACTCAGGGACGAGCAGTACTTC	CASSLLRDEQYF
15	-	TRBV5-1	TRBJ2-3	few	TGCGCCAGCAGCTCGTGGGGGGTCAGCACAGATACGCAGTATTTT	CASSSWGVSTDTQYF
18	TRBD2	TRBV15	TRBJ2-1	-	TGTGCCACCAGCAGAGATCGGAGTAGCGGGGGCGGCTGGAGTGAGCAGTTCTTC	CATSRDRSSGGGWSEQFF
13	-	TRBV6-1	TRBJ2-7	-	TGTGCCGCAACCGGGACAAAGTCCTACGAGCAGTACTTC	CAATGTKSYEQYF
16	TRBD1	TRBV29-1	TRBJ1-4	many	TGCAGCGTCGGGGGGCGGACAGGGGGCGCGGCCGAAAAACTGTTTTTT	CSVGGRTGGAAEKLFF
15	-	TRBV9	TRBJ2-2	-	TGTGCCAGCAGCGTTACTCAGGGGTCCCCCGGGGAGCTGTTTTTT	CASSVTQGSPGELFF
13	TRBD1	TRBV29-1	TRBJ1-5	many	TGCAGCGGCCCCAGGGGGCAGAATCAGCCCCAGCATTTT	CSGPRGQNQPQHF
15	-	TRBV7-2	TRBJ2-7	many	TGTGCCAGCAGCTCCGATCATATACAGGGCAGCGAGCAGTACTTC	CASSSDHIQGSEQYF
15	TRBD1	TRBV28	TRBJ1-2	many	TGTGCCAGCAGTTTGCGACAGGGCCGGGGCTATGGCTACACCTTC	CASSLRQGRGYGYTF
12	-	TRBV5-1	TRBJ2-7	-	TGCGCCAGCAGCTTGGTCGAGTACGAGCAGTACTTC	CASSLVEYEQYF
16	TRBD2	TRBV13	TRBJ2-7	few	TGTGCCAGCAGCCCCCTCCGGGGTAGCGGGATCTACGAGCAGTACTTC	CASSPLRGSGIYEQYF
13	TRBD1	TRBV29-1	TRBJ2-5	few	TGCAGCGTGGGGCGGGACAGGGGAGAGACCCAGTACTTC	CSVGRDRGETQYF
14	-	TRBV2	TRBJ1-5	many	TGTGCCAGCAGTGGGGACGGAGGGGTTGGGGCCCAGCATTTT	CASSGDGGVGAQHF
17	TRBD2	TRBV6-5	TRBJ2-7	-	TGTGCCAGCAGTTTCTGGACTAGCGGGAGTCAGTCCTACGAGCAGTACTTC	CASSFWTSGSQSYEQYF
15	TRBD1	TRBV7-9	TRBJ1-4	-	TGTGCCAGCAGCGGCGGTGGACAGGGCCGTGAAAAACTGTTTTTT	CASSGGGQGREKLFF
13	TRBD2	TRBV20-1	TRBJ2-1	few	TGCAGTGTACCACTAGCGGGGTCCAATGAGCAGTTCTTC	CSVPLAGSNEQFF
13	-	TRBV18	TRBJ2-1	-	TGTGCCAGCTCACCCAGCGTCTTGCATGAGCAGTTCTTC	CASSPSVLHEQFF
13	-	TRBV20-1	TRBJ2-5	-	TGCAGTGCTACGGGCGGCTTCCAAGAGACCCAGTACTTC	CSATGGFQETQYF
12	-	TRBV28	TRBJ1-6	many	TGTGCCAGCAGTCTAAACACGTCACCCCTCCACTTT	CASSLNTSPLHF
16	-	TRBV7-9	TRBJ1-1	few	TGTGCCAGCAGCTTATCTGGTCAAGGGGGAGCATCTGAAGCTTTCTTT	CASSLSGQGGASEAFF